Sequencing of this T cell receptor beta chain was carried out in a study of human T cells and chemical hapten exposure (dated by TCRdb to the early 2020s). About the investigation overall: For sensitization, 2% DPC in acetone was applied to an approximately 2 cm by approximately 2 cm area of upper inner arm skin. Throughout the roughly 24-week study period, patients were also given weekly therapeutic DPC doses on the scalp. Patch testing on the upper back used Finn chambers containing 0.01% DPC, with scoring done after 6 days according to International Contact Dermatitis Research Group standards. Alopecia areata with under or over 50% scalp involvement, alopecia totalis and alopecia universalis were represented in the patient cohort, which was mostly female. Libraries were combined into a pool for sequencing, and differences in TCR yield between samples came mainly from small differences in library volumes within the pool. Peripheral blood TCR repertoire changes were tracked in vivo in alopecia patients during primary and secondary sensitization to the hapten diphenylcyclopropenone (DPC). Blood samples were taken from patients before sensitization (week 0) and at 2, 6 and about 24 weeks after DPC sensitization. About 29 alopecia patients gave blood for TCR sequencing at one to four time points (pre-sensitization, 2, 6 and 24 weeks).

The time point label for this specimen denotes: pre-sensitization, week 0. Read against the paper, the sample's treatment or condition label means: therapeutic diphenylcyclopropenone sensitization with weekly scalp DPC. Blood at each patch-test visit was drawn before the patch test was applied. To be eligible, patients had to be aged 18 to 70, diagnosed with alopecia and judged suitable for DPC therapy, while pregnant patients were excluded. Total RNA was isolated from unfractionated whole blood collected in Tempus Blood RNA tubes. Worth noting for this clonotype: The clone's antigen remains unknown. Base qualities are not provided; no much larger clone lies one nucleotide away.

The method was RACE. Reads for this sample came from a NextSeq 500. During library preparation, unique molecular identifiers were attached to individual cDNA molecules so that TCRs could be counted in a quantitative, reproducible way. Each blood RNA sample was used to sequence both TCR alpha and TCR beta chains. In the paper's pipeline: A median of about 100,000 TCRs per sample was observed, with a range of about 20,000 to 700,000. The Decombinator software suite was used to annotate V, J and CDR3 in the TCR reads. For PS versus PT1 abundance plots, all samples were subsampled to the same number of TCRs (28,000). Expanded TCRs were defined as absent before sensitization and observed at least eight times at the 2-week time point. TCRdb took the public reads, trimmed them with fastp at Q25, ran MiXCR for clone calling and kept in-frame beta chains. Each CDR3 protein appears once, grouped with its most common genes and DNA. The authors' filters were not applied to this entry. This sample is represented by about 290,000 distinct CDR3 sequences; roughly 7.4% of them were singletons. The top ten constitute roughly 1.2% of the sample.

The research as a whole found: Compared with pre-sensitization or healthy control sets, expanded TCRs formed significantly more large CDR3 similarity clusters, which is consistent with antigen-driven responses. Alopecia, a presumed autoimmune disease, was present in all patients, so the immune response of the patients might differ from that of healthy individuals. After repeated subsampling, the strength of the expansion versus patch-test correlation and the threshold at which it became significant changed. DPC sensitization did not change the number of TCRs with a frequency above 1 in 1000, and there was no evidence of changes in global repertoire structure. A positive correlation was found between the number of PT1 expanded TCRs and patch test score, with significance reached at thresholds 8, 16 and 32 but not 4.

The CDR3 spans 17 residues, from the cysteine through the phenylalanine. Of the read, only the CDR3 DNA is kept; its 51 bases are in frame from base 1. Trimming removed 6 bases from V and 6 bases from J; the gene matches leave 16 bases unexplained. Based on the germline V gene, the CDR1 and CDR2 sequences are MGHRA and YSYEKL. Here the sequenced sample was whole blood, taken in connection with sensitization to the hapten diphenylcyclopropenone (DPC). Here the chain combines TRBV4-1 and TRBJ1-5, with 8 central nucleotides matching TRBD1. The sequence was collected from a man between 18 and 35 years old with alopecia areata. Some clones in this sample may be carry-over from other donors' samples. CDR3 protein: CASSPIAGQGLIQPQHF. DNA sequence: TGCGCCAGCAGTCCCATAGCCGGACAGGGACTTATTCAGCCCCAGCATTTT.